The subject of this entry is one T cell receptor beta chain. This sample was included in a study of T cells in Graves' hyperthyroidism and ophthalmopathy. After removal of 5 bases from V and 5 bases from J, the junction contained 7 bases not matched to a gene. Germline assignment: CDR1 SEHNR and CDR2 FQNEAQ (reference sequence). This CDR3 comprises 14 residues. RNA transcripts provided the source from which TCR beta CDR3 regions were amplified. Using the HTBI primer set, a first-round RT-PCR was run on the TCR CDR3. MiXCR, applied by TCRdb to the multiplex PCR reads, yields one record per CDR3 protein. This table holds about 200,000 distinct CDR3 sequences, approximately 17% found once.

The sample consisted of blood. This chain joins TRBV7-9 and TRBJ2-7; TRBD2 aligns across 9 bases. The clonotype comes from a man aged 45 to 65 with Graves' hyperthyroidism. The CDR3: CASSQGLAFHEQYF. The CDR3 region has the DNA TGTGCCAGCAGCCAGGGACTAGCTTTCCACGAGCAGTACTTC.